These 13 T cell receptor beta chains originate from one sample sequenced in a study. TCRdb reprocessed the 5' RACE reads with MiXCR, giving one entry per CDR3 protein. The sample lists approximately 8,600 distinct CDR3 sequences, approximately 16% occurring once. Sequencing input: memory CD4+ T cells sorted from blood. Subset defined: memory CD4+ T cells, CD4+CD45RO+CD25-. Receptor source: a female donor with breast cancer.

By share of the sample, this clonotype is medium-sized. The chain uses TRBV29-1 and TRBJ1-3; no clear D gene. Trimming shortened V by 4 bases and J by 4 bases, and 5 bases separated the two germline ends. Germline CDR1 SQVTM, CDR2 ANQGSEA. The CDR3 has 11 residues. CDR3: CSVVVGNTIYF. The DNA for the CDR3 is TGCAGCGTTGTTGTAGGAAACACCATATATTTT.

Within the sample, this clonotype is medium-sized. The rearrangement uses TRBV7-8 and TRBJ2-5; D call uncertain. From germline, CDR1 is SGHVS and CDR2 FQNEAQ. V was shortened by 3 bases and J by 4 bases, with 12 bases between the two germline ends. This CDR3 is 14 amino acids long. The CDR3 loop is CASSLGGDSETQYF. The CDR3 DNA reads TGTGCCAGCAGCTTGGGTGGGGATTCAGAGACCCAGTACTTC.

This clonotype is labeled as medium-sized. V is TRBV6-1 and J is TRBJ2-1; perhaps D is TRBD1 or TRBD2 (5 bases each). The length of the CDR3 is 14 residues. Looked up from germline, CDR1 is MNHNS and CDR2 is SASEGT. V lost 4 bases to trimming and J lost 5 bases, with 12 bases between them. The CDR3 DNA is TGTGCCAGCAGTGGCCGGGACGCTCACAATGAGCAGTTCTTC. This translates into CASSGRDAHNEQFF.

This clonotype is judged medium-sized. V gene TRBV12-3 or TRBV12-4 combines with J gene TRBJ2-2; 8 bases line up with TRBD1. The CDR3 extends over 15 amino acids. The J segment lost 3 bases and the V segment lost 2 bases, leaving 2 bases of the junction unmatched. Here the CDR3 reads CASSLTQGDTGELFF. Here the CDR3 DNA reads TGTGCCAGCAGTTTAACACAGGGGGACACCGGGGAGCTGTTTTTT.

This clonotype is judged medium-sized. This chain joins TRBV5-1 and TRBJ1-2; D is unclear. The V and J ends lost 0 bases and 4 bases respectively, with 16 bases between them. This CDR3 has 16 amino acids. CDR1 and CDR2 (germline): SGHRS, YFSETQ. The CDR3 DNA follows: TGCGCCAGCAGCTTGGACTGGATTCGGCCGATCTATGGCTACACCTTC. Translated: CASSLDWIRPIYGYTF.

By its share, this clonotype is medium-sized. The V and J genes are TRBV5-5 and TRBJ2-5, with 7 positions matching TRBD1. The length of the CDR3 is 14 residues. V was pared by 0 bases and J by 4 bases, with 3 bases of the junction left unmatched. Germline CDR1 SGHKS, CDR2 YYEKEE (reference sequence). The CDR3 DNA reads as TGTGCCAGCAGCTTGGGACAGGGAATAGAGACCCAGTACTTC. Its protein is CASSLGQGIETQYF.

By sample fraction, this clonotype is medium-sized. This chain links TRBV24-1 with TRBJ2-1, with D uncertain. Trimming removed 0 bases at V and 16 bases at J, with 9 bases between. From germline, CDR1 is KGHDR and CDR2 SFDVKD. CDR3 length: 11 amino acids. CDR3 DNA: TGTGCCACCAGTGATTTGTACAGACCATTCTTC. This codes for CATSDLYRPFF.

The table lists this clonotype with a few counts. A single base separates this from a much larger clone, so it may be a read error. V is TRBV12-3 or TRBV12-4 and J is TRBJ1-6; D is undetermined. CDR3 length equals 12 residues. The CDR3 sequence is CASSLISGPHHF. For the CDR3, the DNA is TGTGCCAGCAGTTTAATAAGTGGACCCCACCACTTT.

By share of the sample, this clonotype is medium-sized. The CDR3 here is CASSSESAYEQYF. The CDR3 DNA sequence: TGCGCCAGCAGCTCGGAGTCAGCCTACGAGCAGTACTTC. V gene TRBV5-1 combines with J gene TRBJ2-7; D unclear. Trimming shortened V by 3 bases and J by 2 bases, and 9 bases separated the two germline ends. The CDR3 has 13 residues. Germline V gene sequence: CDR1 SGHRS, CDR2 YFSETQ. Full variable domain (missing parts from reference TRBV5-1 and TRBJ2-7): KAGVTQTPRYLIKTRGQQVTLSCSPISGHRSVSWYQQTPGQGLQFLFEYFSETQRNKGNFPGRFSGRQFSNSRSEMNVSTLELGDSALYLCASSSESAYEQYFGPGTRLTVT.

Judged by abundance, this clonotype is medium-sized (0.01 to 0.1%). The chain uses TRBV5-4 and TRBJ2-1; 10 bases align to TRBD2. The CDR3 covers 15 residues. Germline CDR1 and CDR2: SGHNT and YYREEE (reference sequence). Trimming took 3 bases from V and 2 from J; bases not matched to a gene: 2. As DNA, the CDR3 is TGTGCCAGCAGCTCTGGACTAGCGGCCTACAATGAGCAGTTCTTC. Its protein product is CASSSGLAAYNEQFF.

Sample share makes this clonotype medium-sized. V and J are TRBV27 and TRBJ2-7; D is unresolved. The CDR3 length is 12 residues. V dropped 6 bases and J dropped 2 bases, with 8 bases sitting between them. Germline lookup yields CDR1 MNHEY and CDR2 SMNVEV (reference sequence). The CDR3 DNA follows: TGTGCCAGCAGGGATTGGACCTACGAGCAGTACTTC. Encoded protein: CASRDWTYEQYF.

This clonotype has just a few counts. This may come from a read error, since a much larger clone is one base off. The CDR3 does not close with the conserved phenylalanine or tryptophan, likely indicating a read error. The J gene is TRBJ2-1, the V gene TRBV5-1, with 7 bases lining up with TRBD1. The V segment lost 4 bases and the J segment 7 bases; nucleotides outside the gene matches: 8. Germline-derived CDR1 and CDR2 are SGHRS and YFSETQ. This CDR3 is built from 14 residues. CDR3 nucleotide sequence: TGCGCCAGCAGCGAACAGGGGATAATGAATGAGCAGTTCGTC. This codes for CASSEQGIMNEQFV.

This clonotype was observed at least ten times. The rearrangement links TRBV2 to TRBJ2-7; D may be TRBD2 (6 bases). Germline lookup yields CDR1 SNHLY and CDR2 FYNNEI. V lost 7 bases to trimming and J lost 7 bases, with 17 bases between them. The CDR3 totals 13 residues. CDR3 DNA: TGTGCCAGCACAGGACTACCAACTGGGGAGCAGTACTTC. Translated: CASTGLPTGEQYF.